The source of this T cell receptor beta chain is a study of blood T cell repertoires in COVID-19. The CDR3 totals 15 residues. The germline gives CDR1 SGHRS, CDR2 YFSETQ. With 4 bases clipped from V and 3 bases from J, the junction kept 8 bases outside the gene matches. TCRdb's copy holds only in-frame clones and misses some; the assay was immunoSEQ multiplex PCR. The sample contains more than 300,000 clones, roughly 86% of which appear only once. Sequencing input: peripheral blood. The clonotype comes from a woman aged 25 to 39 with COVID-19, enrolled during active disease. J is TRBJ1-1 and V is TRBV5-1; 8 nucleotides align to TRBD1. CDR3 amino acids: CASSRWTGSDTEAFF. The CDR3 nucleotides read TGCGCCAGCAGCCGCTGGACAGGGTCGGACACTGAAGCTTTCTTT.